This T cell receptor beta chain comes out of a study of tumor-infiltrating lymphocytes in oesophageal squamous cell carcinoma. TCRdb reprocessed the PCR reads via MiXCR and lists one record per CDR3 protein. The data show 8,500 to 14,000 distinct CDR3 sequences, with 50% to 65% seen just once and roughly 37% held by the top ten. V was pared by 4 bases and J by 5 bases, with 7 bases of the junction left unmatched. Germline values: CDR1 SGHTA, CDR2 FQGTGA. The length of the CDR3 is 15 residues. This TCR derives from a male donor with esophageal squamous cell carcinoma. Sequencing used esophageal tumor tissue. The chain joins TRBV7-3 to TRBJ2-5, with 10 bases lining up with TRBD1. Here the CDR3 reads CASSSTGGAWETQYF. The CDR3, as DNA: TGTGCCAGCAGCTCGACAGGGGGCGCGTGGGAGACCCAGTACTTC.